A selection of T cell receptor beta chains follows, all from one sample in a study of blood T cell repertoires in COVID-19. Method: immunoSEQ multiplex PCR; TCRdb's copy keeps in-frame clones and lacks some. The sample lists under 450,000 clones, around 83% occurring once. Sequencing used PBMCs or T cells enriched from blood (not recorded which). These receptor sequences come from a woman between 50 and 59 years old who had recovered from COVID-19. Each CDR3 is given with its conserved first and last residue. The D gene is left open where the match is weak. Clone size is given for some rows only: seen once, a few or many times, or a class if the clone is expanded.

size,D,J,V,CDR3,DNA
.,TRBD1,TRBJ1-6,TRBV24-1,CATSDLTGQGRPSYNSPLHF,TGTGCCACCAGTGATTTGACAGGACAGGGAAGGCCGTCCTATAATTCACCCCTCCACTTT
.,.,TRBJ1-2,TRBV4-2,CASSQVPRRVDGYTF,TGTGCCAGCAGCCAAGTCCCCCGGCGGGTGGATGGCTACACCTTC
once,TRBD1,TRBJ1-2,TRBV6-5,CASRAGQGANYGYTF,TGTGCCAGCAGGGCGGGACAGGGAGCAAACTATGGCTACACCTTC
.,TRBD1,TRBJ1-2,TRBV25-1,CASRGTGGYGYTF,TGTGCCAGCAGGGGGACAGGGGGTTATGGCTACACCTTC
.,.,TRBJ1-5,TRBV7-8,CASSSTRSVERPQHF,TGTGCCAGCAGCTCGACGAGGAGTGTTGAACGGCCCCAGCATTTT
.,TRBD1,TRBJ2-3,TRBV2,CASSQDREGQYF,TGTGCCAGCAGTCAGGACAGGGAAGGGCAGTATTTT
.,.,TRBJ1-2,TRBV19,CASSIGFSVPVGYTF,TGTGCCAGTAGTATAGGTTTTTCGGTCCCGGTTGGCTACACCTTC
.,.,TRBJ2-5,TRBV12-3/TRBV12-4,CASKYNNQETQYF,TGTGCCAGCAAATATAACAATCAAGAGACCCAGTACTTC
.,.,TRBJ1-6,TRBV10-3,CAISLEERGSPLHF,TGTGCCATCAGCCTGGAGGAGAGAGGTTCACCCCTCCACTTT
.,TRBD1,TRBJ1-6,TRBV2,CASRLDRVTWALHF,TGTGCCAGCAGATTGGACAGGGTCACTTGGGCCCTCCACTTT
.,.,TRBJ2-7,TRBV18,CASSEGPQPGEQYF,TGTGCCAGCTCAGAAGGCCCCCAACCGGGGGAGCAGTACTTC
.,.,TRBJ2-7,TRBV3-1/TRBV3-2,CASSTVAYEQYF,TGTGCCAGCAGCACGGTAGCCTACGAGCAGTACTTC
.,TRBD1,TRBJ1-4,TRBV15,CATSRDRANEKLFF,TGTGCCACCAGCAGGGACAGGGCGAATGAAAAACTGTTTTTT
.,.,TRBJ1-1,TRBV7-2,CASSPKSGRGSTEAFF,TGTGCCAGCAGCCCTAAAAGTGGCAGGGGTAGCACTGAAGCTTTCTTT
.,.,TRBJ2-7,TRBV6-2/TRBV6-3,CASSYGRTDYEQYF,TGTGCCAGCAGTTACGGGCGCACGGACTACGAGCAGTACTTC
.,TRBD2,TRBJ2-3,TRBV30,CAWSVRSGGAVPLNTQYF,TGTGCCTGGAGTGTACGTAGCGGGGGAGCGGTCCCCCTTAATACGCAGTATTTT
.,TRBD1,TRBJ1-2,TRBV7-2,CASSRNPTGYGYTF,TGTGCCAGCAGCCGCAACCCGACAGGGTATGGCTACACCTTC
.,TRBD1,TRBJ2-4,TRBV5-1,CASSLSPRGQGLLDIQYF,TGCGCCAGCAGCTTGAGTCCCCGGGGACAGGGGCTTTTGGACATTCAGTACTTC
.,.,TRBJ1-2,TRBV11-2,CASSLDGRGHGSF,TGTGCCAGCAGCTTAGACGGGCGGGGTCATGGGAGTTTC
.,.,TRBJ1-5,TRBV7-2,CASRLDRDNQPQHF,TGTGCCAGCAGGTTGGATCGGGACAATCAGCCCCAGCATTTT
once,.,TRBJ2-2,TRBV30,CAWSKVAGELFF,TGTGCCTGGAGTAAAGTAGCCGGGGAGCTGTTTTTT
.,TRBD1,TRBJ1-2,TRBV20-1,CSASLTGGPSTYGYTF,TGCAGTGCTAGTTTAACAGGGGGCCCTAGTACCTATGGCTACACCTTC
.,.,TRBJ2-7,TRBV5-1,CASSYFTGTPGAYEQYF,TGCGCCAGCAGCTACTTCACCGGGACACCAGGTGCCTACGAGCAGTACTTC
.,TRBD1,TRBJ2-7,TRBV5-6,CASSLDRVGEQYF,TGTGCCAGCAGCTTAGACAGGGTAGGCGAGCAGTACTTC
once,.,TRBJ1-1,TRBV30,CAWSGGTPNTEAFF,TGTGCCTGGAGTGGAGGCACTCCGAACACTGAAGCTTTCTTT
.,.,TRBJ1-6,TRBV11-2,CASSLVVAPGTQNSPLHF,TGTGCCAGCAGCTTAGTAGTTGCCCCGGGGACACAGAATTCACCCCTCCACTTT
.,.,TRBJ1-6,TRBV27,CASSFNGDNSPLHF,TGTGCCAGCAGTTTTAATGGAGATAATTCACCCCTCCACTTT
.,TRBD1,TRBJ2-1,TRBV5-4,CASSVTGGPWDEQFF,TGTGCCAGCAGCGTCACAGGGGGCCCGTGGGATGAGCAGTTCTTC
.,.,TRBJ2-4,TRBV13,CASSGWLEKAKNIQYF,TGTGCCAGCAGCGGCTGGCTCGAAAAAGCCAAAAACATTCAGTACTTC
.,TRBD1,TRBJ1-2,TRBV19,CASSISSGGAGIGGYTF,TGTGCCAGTAGTATTTCGTCAGGGGGCGCAGGTATCGGTGGCTACACCTTC
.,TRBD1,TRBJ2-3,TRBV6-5,CASSYPQGGTDTQYF,TGTGCCAGCAGTTACCCACAGGGGGGCACAGATACGCAGTATTTT
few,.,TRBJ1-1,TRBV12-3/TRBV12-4,CASSSAGNAEAFF,TGTGCCAGCAGTTCTGCAGGGAACGCTGAAGCTTTCTTT
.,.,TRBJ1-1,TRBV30,CAWSGTVNTEAFF,TGTGCCTGGAGTGGTACGGTGAACACTGAAGCTTTCTTT
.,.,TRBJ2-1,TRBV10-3,CAISEPYNEQFF,TGTGCCATCAGTGAGCCTTACAATGAGCAGTTCTTC
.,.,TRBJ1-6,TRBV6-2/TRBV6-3,CASSTGFWTGNSPLHF,TGTGCCAGCAGTACGGGGTTTTGGACGGGTAATTCACCCCTCCACTTT
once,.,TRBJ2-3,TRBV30,CAWGASVDTQYF,TGTGCCTGGGGAGCTAGCGTGGATACGCAGTATTTT
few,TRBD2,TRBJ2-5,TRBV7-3,CASSTTGTSAETQYF,TGTGCCAGCAGCACCACTGGGACTAGCGCAGAGACCCAGTACTTC
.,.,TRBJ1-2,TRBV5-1,CASRMDYLNYGYTF,TGCGCCAGCAGAATGGACTACTTAAACTATGGCTACACCTTC
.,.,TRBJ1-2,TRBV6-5,CASSQQGGDGYTF,TGTGCCAGCAGCCAACAGGGAGGGGATGGCTACACCTTC
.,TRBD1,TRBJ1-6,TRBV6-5,CATLGTDNSPLHF,TGTGCCACACTAGGGACAGATAATTCACCCCTCCACTTT
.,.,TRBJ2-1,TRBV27,CASSLEDRNYNEQFF,TGTGCCAGCAGTTTAGAGGACAGAAACTACAATGAGCAGTTCTTC
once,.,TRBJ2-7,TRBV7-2,CASSRVSYEQYF,TGTGCCAGCAGCCGCGTCTCCTACGAGCAGTACTTC
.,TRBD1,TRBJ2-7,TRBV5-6,CASSGDRGPYEQYF,TGTGCCAGCAGCGGGGACAGGGGCCCCTACGAGCAGTACTTC
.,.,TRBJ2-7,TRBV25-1,CASSAGPPGEQYF,TGTGCCAGCAGTGCCGGTCCCCCGGGCGAGCAGTACTTC
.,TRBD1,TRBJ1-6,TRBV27,CASSFTGTEGSPLHF,TGTGCCAGCAGTTTTACCGGGACAGAGGGTTCACCCCTCCACTTT
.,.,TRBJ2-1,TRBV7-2,CASSSPETGYNEQFF,TGTGCCAGCAGCTCGCCAGAGACAGGTTACAATGAGCAGTTCTTC
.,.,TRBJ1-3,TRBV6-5,CASSSDRVLGGNTIYF,TGTGCCAGCAGTTCCGATCGGGTACTAGGAGGAAACACCATATATTTT
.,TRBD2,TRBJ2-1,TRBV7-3,CASSSHRAGAFNEQFF,TGTGCCAGCAGCTCACATCGGGCGGGAGCTTTCAATGAGCAGTTCTTC
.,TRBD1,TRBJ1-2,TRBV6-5,CASSTPDRRDGYTF,TGTGCCAGCAGTACTCCGGACAGGCGAGATGGCTACACCTTC
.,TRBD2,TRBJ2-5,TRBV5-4,CASSSHRGEETQYF,TGTGCCAGCAGCTCGCATCGGGGGGAAGAGACCCAGTACTTC
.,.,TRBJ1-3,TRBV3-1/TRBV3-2,CASTSFSGNTIYF,TGTGCCAGCACGAGCTTTTCGGGAAACACCATATATTTT
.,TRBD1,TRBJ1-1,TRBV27,CASSSGQSNTEAFF,TGTGCCAGCAGTTCGGGACAGTCGAACACTGAAGCTTTCTTT